This T cell receptor beta chain was recorded in a study of T cells after yellow fever vaccination. About the study: Fractions containing few cells were prepared with SMART-Seq v4 Ultra Low Input. Study-wide results and limits: At approximately 95% for CD4 and approximately 88% for CD8, most primary-vaccination clones showed up again after the booster. A limited proportion of clonotypes was detected within both the CD4 and CD8 compartments.

As for this clonotype: Its antigen remains unidentified.

A universal primer site and UMIs were added as TCR cDNA was made by 5'RACE template switching. TCRdb recomputed calls from the 5' RACE reads with MiXCR, one row per CDR3 protein. The sample has around 600,000 distinct CDR3 sequences; 9% to 15% are singletons. The sample consisted of PBMCs, taken on the day of the yellow fever booster vaccination. The TCR comes from a man in his thirties or forties who received the YFV17D yellow fever vaccine.

CDR3 residues: CASSFVGYTGELFF. The CDR3 coding sequence is TGTGCCAGCAGCTTTGTGGGGTATACCGGGGAGCTGTTTTTT. The V gene is TRBV11-2, the J gene TRBJ2-2; D gene unclear. The V end was cut by 3 bases, the J end by 5 bases, with 10 bases between. This CDR3 has 14 amino acids. Germline CDR1 reads SGHAT; CDR2 reads FQNNGV.